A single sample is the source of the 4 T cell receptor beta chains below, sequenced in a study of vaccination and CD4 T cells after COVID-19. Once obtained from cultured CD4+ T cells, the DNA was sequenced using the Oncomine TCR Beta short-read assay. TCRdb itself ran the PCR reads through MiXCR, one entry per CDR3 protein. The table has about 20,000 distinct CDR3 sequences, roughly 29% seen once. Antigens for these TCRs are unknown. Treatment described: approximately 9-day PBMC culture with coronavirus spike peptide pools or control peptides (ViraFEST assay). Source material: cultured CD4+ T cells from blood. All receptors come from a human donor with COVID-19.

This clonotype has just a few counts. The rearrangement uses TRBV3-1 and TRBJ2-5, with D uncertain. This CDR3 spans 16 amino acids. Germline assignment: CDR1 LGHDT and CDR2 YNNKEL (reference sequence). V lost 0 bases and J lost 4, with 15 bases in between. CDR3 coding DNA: TGTGCCAGCAGCCAAGATATGGGGTTTACGGGAGAGACCCAGTACTTC. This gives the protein CASSQDMGFTGETQYF.

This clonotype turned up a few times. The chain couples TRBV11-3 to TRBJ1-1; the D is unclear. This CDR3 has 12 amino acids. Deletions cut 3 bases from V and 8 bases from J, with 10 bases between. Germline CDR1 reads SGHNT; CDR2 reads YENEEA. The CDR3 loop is CASSLRVREAFF. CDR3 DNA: TGTGCCAGCAGCTTGAGGGTCCGGGAAGCTTTCTTT.

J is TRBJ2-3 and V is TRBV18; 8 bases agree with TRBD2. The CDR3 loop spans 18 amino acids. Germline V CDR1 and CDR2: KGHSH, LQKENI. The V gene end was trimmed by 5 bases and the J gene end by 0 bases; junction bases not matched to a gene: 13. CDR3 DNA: TGTGCCAGCTCAGCTGTACTAGCGGACCCTACTAGCACAGATACGCAGTATTTT. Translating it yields CASSAVLADPTSTDTQYF.

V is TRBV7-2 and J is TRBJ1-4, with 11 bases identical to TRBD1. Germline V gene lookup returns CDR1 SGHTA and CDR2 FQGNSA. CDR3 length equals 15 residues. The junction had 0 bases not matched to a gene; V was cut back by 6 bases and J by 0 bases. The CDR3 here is CASRGQGATNEKLFF. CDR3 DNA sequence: TGTGCCAGCAGGGGACAGGGGGCAACTAATGAAAAACTGTTTTTT.